This T cell receptor (beta chain) was found in a study of CD8 T cells in Susac syndrome. General study findings and limits: Acknowledgment was made by the study that its TCR sequencing and HLA analysis involved a relatively small number of individuals.

The J segment lost 2 bases and the V segment lost 4 bases, leaving 12 bases of the junction unmatched. Per germline, CDR1 SGDLS and CDR2 YYNGEE. This CDR3 is built from 18 residues. Sequencing of TCR beta covered CD8+ and CD4+ T cells obtained from blood. The authors reverse transcribed 0.5 to 1 ug RNA with random hexamers. Amplification of TCR beta CDR3 spanned 54 Vbeta and 13 Jbeta via immunoSEQ multiplex PCR. TCRdb called the immunoSEQ multiplex PCR reads again in MiXCR, with one record for every CDR3 protein. This sample yields 150,000 to 200,000 distinct CDR3 sequences, of which 85% to 95% are seen a single time; about 0.15% belongs to the top ten. Notes on this clonotype: Its antigen remains unknown.

This clonotype was obtained from a human donor with multiple sclerosis. This sequence joins TRBV9 and TRBJ2-5; 12 bases are shared with TRBD2. Material for sequencing was CD8+ T cells from PBMCs. The CDR3 region has the DNA TGTGCCAGCAGCCCAAAGGGCACTAGCGGGGGGTATCAAGAGACCCAGTACTTC. Protein sequence: CASSPKGTSGGYQETQYF.